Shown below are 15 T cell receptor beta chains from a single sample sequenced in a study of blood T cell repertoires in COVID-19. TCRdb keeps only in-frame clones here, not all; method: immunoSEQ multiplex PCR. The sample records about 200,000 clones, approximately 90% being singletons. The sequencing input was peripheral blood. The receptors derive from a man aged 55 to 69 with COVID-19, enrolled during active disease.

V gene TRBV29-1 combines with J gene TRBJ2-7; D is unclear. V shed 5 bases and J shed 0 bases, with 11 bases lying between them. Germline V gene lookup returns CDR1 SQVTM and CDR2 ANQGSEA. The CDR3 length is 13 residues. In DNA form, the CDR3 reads TGCAGCGTTCAACCGCCTAACTCCTACGAGCAGTACTTC. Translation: CSVQPPNSYEQYF.

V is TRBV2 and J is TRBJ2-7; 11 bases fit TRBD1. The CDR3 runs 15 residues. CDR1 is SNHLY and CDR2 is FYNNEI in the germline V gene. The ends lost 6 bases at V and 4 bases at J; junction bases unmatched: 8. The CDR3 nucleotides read TGTGCCAGCAGCATCCGGGACAGGGGGATTTACGAGCAGTACTTC. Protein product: CASSIRDRGIYEQYF.

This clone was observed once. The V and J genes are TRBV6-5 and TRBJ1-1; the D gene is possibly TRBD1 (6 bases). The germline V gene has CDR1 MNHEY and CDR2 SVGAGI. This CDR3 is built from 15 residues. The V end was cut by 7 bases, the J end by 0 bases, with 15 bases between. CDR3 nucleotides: TGTGCCAGCACCCCGAGGACAGATATGAACACTGAAGCTTTCTTT. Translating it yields CASTPRTDMNTEAFF.

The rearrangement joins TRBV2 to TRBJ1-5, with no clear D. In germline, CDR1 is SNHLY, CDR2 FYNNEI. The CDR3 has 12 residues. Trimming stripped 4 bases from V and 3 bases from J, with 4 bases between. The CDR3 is CASSGHNQPQHF. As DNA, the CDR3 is TGTGCCAGCAGTGGTCACAATCAGCCCCAGCATTTT. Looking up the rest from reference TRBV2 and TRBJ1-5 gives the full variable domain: EPEVTQTPSHQVTQMGQEVILRCVPISNHLYFYWYRQILGQKVEFLVSFYNNEISEKSEIFDDQFSVERPDGSNFTLKIRSTKLEDSAMYFCASSGHNQPQHFGDGTRLSIL.

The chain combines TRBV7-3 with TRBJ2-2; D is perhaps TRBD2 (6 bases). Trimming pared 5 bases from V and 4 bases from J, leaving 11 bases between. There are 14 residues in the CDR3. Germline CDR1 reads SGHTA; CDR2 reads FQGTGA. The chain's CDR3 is CASSAGPATGELFF. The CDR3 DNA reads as TGTGCCAGCAGCGCGGGACCGGCCACCGGGGAGCTGTTTTTT.

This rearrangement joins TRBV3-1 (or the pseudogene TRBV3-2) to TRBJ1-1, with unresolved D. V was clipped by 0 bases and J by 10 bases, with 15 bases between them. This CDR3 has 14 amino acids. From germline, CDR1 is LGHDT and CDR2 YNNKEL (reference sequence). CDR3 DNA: TGTGCCAGCAGCCAAGAGATGGTCCGTTCGAGAGCTTTCTTT. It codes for CASSQEMVRSRAFF.

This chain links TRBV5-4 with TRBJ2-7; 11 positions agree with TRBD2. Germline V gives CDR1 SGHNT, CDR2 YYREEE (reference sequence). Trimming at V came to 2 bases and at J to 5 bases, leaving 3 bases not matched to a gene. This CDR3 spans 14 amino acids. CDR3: CASSLLAGEDEQYF. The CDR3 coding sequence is TGTGCCAGCAGCTTACTAGCGGGAGAAGACGAGCAGTACTTC.

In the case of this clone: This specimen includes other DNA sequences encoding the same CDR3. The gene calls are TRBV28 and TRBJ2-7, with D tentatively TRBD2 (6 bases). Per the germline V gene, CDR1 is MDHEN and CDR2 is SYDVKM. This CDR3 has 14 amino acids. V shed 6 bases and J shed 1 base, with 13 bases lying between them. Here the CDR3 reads CASSPGTPSYEQYF. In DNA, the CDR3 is TGTGCCAGCAGCCCCGGGACTCCATCCTACGAGCAGTACTTC.

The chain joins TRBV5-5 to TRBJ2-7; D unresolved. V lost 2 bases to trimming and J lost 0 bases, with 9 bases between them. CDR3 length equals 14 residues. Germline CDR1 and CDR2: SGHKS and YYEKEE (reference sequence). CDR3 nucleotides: TGTGCCAGCAGCTTCCTAGGAAGCTCCTACGAGCAGTACTTC. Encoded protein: CASSFLGSSYEQYF.

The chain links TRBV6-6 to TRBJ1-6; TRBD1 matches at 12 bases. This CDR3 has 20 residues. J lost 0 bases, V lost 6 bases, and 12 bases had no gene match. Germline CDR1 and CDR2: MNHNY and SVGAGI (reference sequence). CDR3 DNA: TGTGCCAGCAGCCTATCCGGGACAGGGGGCTCCAGCTCCTATAATTCACCCCTCCACTTT. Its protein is CASSLSGTGGSSSYNSPLHF.

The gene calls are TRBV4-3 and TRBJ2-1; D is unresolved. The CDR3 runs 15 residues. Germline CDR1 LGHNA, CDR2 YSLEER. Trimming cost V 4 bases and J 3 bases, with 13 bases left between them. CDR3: CASSLRQEYYNEQFF. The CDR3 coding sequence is TGCGCCAGCAGCCTCCGGCAGGAATACTACAATGAGCAGTTCTTC.

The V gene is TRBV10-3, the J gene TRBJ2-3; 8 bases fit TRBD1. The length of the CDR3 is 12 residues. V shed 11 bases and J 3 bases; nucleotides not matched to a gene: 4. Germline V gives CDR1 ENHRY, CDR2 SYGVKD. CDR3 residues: CAVGQGTDTQYF. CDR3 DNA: TGTGCCGTAGGACAGGGAACAGATACGCAGTATTTT.

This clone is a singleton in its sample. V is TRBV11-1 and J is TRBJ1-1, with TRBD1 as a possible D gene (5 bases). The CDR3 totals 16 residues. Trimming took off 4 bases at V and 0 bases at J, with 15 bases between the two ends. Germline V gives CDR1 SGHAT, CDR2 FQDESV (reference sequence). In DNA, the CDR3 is TGTGCCAGCAGCTCGTCTCCTCAGGGTGTGAACACTGAAGCTTTCTTT. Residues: CASSSSPQGVNTEAFF.

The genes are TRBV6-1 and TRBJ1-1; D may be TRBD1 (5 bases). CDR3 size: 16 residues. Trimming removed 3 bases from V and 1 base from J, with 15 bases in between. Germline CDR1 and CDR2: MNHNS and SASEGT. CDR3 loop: CASSESRGGPNTEAFF. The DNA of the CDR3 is TGTGCCAGCAGTGAGAGTCGCGGGGGACCGAACACTGAAGCTTTCTTT.

The CDR3 nucleotides read TGTGCCAGCAGCCCAACCGCGGGTCATGCCCCAGATACGCAGTATTTT. It translates to CASSPTAGHAPDTQYF. This chain links TRBV7-2 with TRBJ2-3; maybe TRBD2 (5 bases). The CDR3 is made up of 16 amino acids. Germline V gives CDR1 SGHTA, CDR2 FQGNSA. The ends were cut back, 5 bases at V and 4 bases at J, with 19 bases in the middle.